These T cell receptor beta chains were read from a single sample in a study of blood T cell repertoires in COVID-19. Method: immunoSEQ multiplex PCR; TCRdb's copy keeps in-frame clones and lacks some. The sample includes about 180,000 clones, roughly 88% seen only once; the top ten take 9% to 10%. The sample consisted of PBMCs or T cells enriched from blood (not recorded which). Receptors were obtained from a woman between 18 and 29 years old who had recovered from COVID-19. Both conserved end residues are part of each CDR3. A D gene is named only where the DNA matches it firmly. Size is stated for part of the rows, as once, few or many counts, or as a class when the clone is expanded.

cdr3_nt,cdr3_aa,d_call,v_call,clone_size,j_call
TGCAGCGCCCGGACAGGGGCTAACACTGAAGCTTTCTTT,CSARTGANTEAFF,TRBD1,TRBV29-1,NA,TRBJ1-1
TGTGCCAGCAGCCCCCCGGTTACTGGAAACACCATATATTTT,CASSPPVTGNTIYF,NA,TRBV9,NA,TRBJ1-3
TGTGCCAGCAGCTCGGCGGTGACAGGGGGCGTTTCCGAGCAGTACTTC,CASSSAVTGGVSEQYF,TRBD1,TRBV7-4,NA,TRBJ2-7
TGTGCCAGCAGTTTTGGACAGTTCTATGGCTACACCTTC,CASSFGQFYGYTF,NA,TRBV12-3/TRBV12-4,NA,TRBJ1-2
TGTGCCAGCAGTCCGCGTGGGGCCCCAAGCACAGATACGCAGTATTTT,CASSPRGAPSTDTQYF,NA,TRBV28,NA,TRBJ2-3
TGTGCCGGAAGGCGGGCCAGGCCCTACGAGCAGTACTTC,CAGRRARPYEQYF,NA,TRBV24-1,NA,TRBJ2-7
TGTGCCAGCAGCCCGGACACAGGGGACTATGGCTACACCTTC,CASSPDTGDYGYTF,TRBD1,TRBV5-6,NA,TRBJ1-2
TGTGCCAGCTCATCTGTTGGAGGGAACACTGAAGCTTTCTTT,CASSSVGGNTEAFF,NA,TRBV18,once,TRBJ1-1
TGTGCCAGCAGCTATTCGGGACAAAGCAATCAGCCCCAGCATTTT,CASSYSGQSNQPQHF,NA,TRBV3-1/TRBV3-2,NA,TRBJ1-5
TGTGCCAGCAGCCCCTGGGACAGGAGCCACCTGCAGTACTTC,CASSPWDRSHLQYF,TRBD1,TRBV5-8,NA,TRBJ2-7
TGCGCCAGCAGTACGAATAGCGGGGGTAAAAACATTCAGTACTTC,CASSTNSGGKNIQYF,TRBD2,TRBV23-1,few,TRBJ2-4
TGCGCCAGCAGCTCCCAGGACCCGGGGACCGGGGAGCTGTTTTTT,CASSSQDPGTGELFF,NA,TRBV5-1,NA,TRBJ2-2
TGTGCCAGCAGCTTAGTTGCGTATGGCTACACCTTC,CASSLVAYGYTF,NA,TRBV7-2,NA,TRBJ1-2
TGTGCCAGCAGTGAACTTCAGGGGACACCCCGACACTTC,CASSELQGTPRHF,NA,TRBV2,NA,TRBJ2-7
TGTGCCAGTAGAGTTACAGAGAGCTCCTACGAGCAGTACTTC,CASRVTESSYEQYF,NA,TRBV19,NA,TRBJ2-7
TGTGCCAGCAGCTTAGTGGGCATGCCCACTGAAGCTTTCTTT,CASSLVGMPTEAFF,NA,TRBV7-8,once,TRBJ1-1
TGTGCCACCAGCAGAGATGCAGGAACCTACGAGCAGTACTTC,CATSRDAGTYEQYF,NA,TRBV15,NA,TRBJ2-7
TGCGCCAGCAGCCAAGAAGGGGGAAATCAGCCCCAGCATTTT,CASSQEGGNQPQHF,NA,TRBV4-1,NA,TRBJ1-5
TGTGCCAGCAGCCAAGGCGGGGCCAATTCACCCCTCCACTTT,CASSQGGANSPLHF,NA,TRBV9,NA,TRBJ1-6
TGCGCCAGCAGCTCCCGCCGGCGGGCCAACACTGAAGCTTTCTTT,CASSSRRRANTEAFF,NA,TRBV5-1,NA,TRBJ1-1
TGTGCCAGTGCCCAGGGCACATACTACTCTGGAAACACCATATATTTT,CASAQGTYYSGNTIYF,NA,TRBV19,NA,TRBJ1-3
TGCGCCAGCAGTGGGTCAACAGGGAGCTACTACAATGAGCAGTTCTTC,CASSGSTGSYYNEQFF,NA,TRBV10-1,NA,TRBJ2-1
TGTGCCAGCAGTCCCCCCTGGGGCGGCAACACTGAAGCTTTCTTT,CASSPPWGGNTEAFF,NA,TRBV27,NA,TRBJ1-1
TGTGCCACCAGCAGAAAGATTTCGGGAAGTTACAATGAGCAGTTCTTC,CATSRKISGSYNEQFF,NA,TRBV15,NA,TRBJ2-1
TGTGCCAGCAGTCGGGACAGAGATGTAGGGACCCAGTACTTC,CASSRDRDVGTQYF,TRBD1,TRBV6-5,NA,TRBJ2-5
TGCAGTGCTAGAGCCCGAGATGAGCAGTTCTTC,CSARARDEQFF,NA,TRBV20-1,NA,TRBJ2-1
TGTGCCAGCAGTGACCCGGGGAGCGGGCGGTACGAGCAGTACTTC,CASSDPGSGRYEQYF,NA,TRBV6-1,many,TRBJ2-7
TGTGCCAGCAGTTCCCGGGACAGGGTCGCCGGGGAGCTGTTTTTT,CASSSRDRVAGELFF,TRBD1,TRBV6-2/TRBV6-3,NA,TRBJ2-2
TGTGCCAGCAGCGTAGAGGGGTACTCCTACAATGAGCAGTTCTTC,CASSVEGYSYNEQFF,NA,TRBV9,few,TRBJ2-1
TGTGCCAGCAGGGAGACCTTAGCGAGCTCCTACAATGAGCAGTTCTTC,CASRETLASSYNEQFF,NA,TRBV2,NA,TRBJ2-1
TGTGCCAGCACCTACAGGGGGCGTAGGGCTTTCTTT,CASTYRGRRAFF,TRBD1,TRBV12-3/TRBV12-4,NA,TRBJ1-1
TGTGCCAGCAGTTCCCGAGCTAGCGAGAACACCGGGGAGCTGTTTTTT,CASSSRASENTGELFF,NA,TRBV2,once,TRBJ2-2
TGTGCCAGTATGGGGCGGGAGGCCTACTACAATGAGCAGTTCTTC,CASMGREAYYNEQFF,TRBD2,TRBV19,NA,TRBJ2-1
TGTGCCAGCAGCCAAGAAAGAAGGCCTGGGCTAGCGCGCTCCTACAATGAGCAGTTCTTC,CASSQERRPGLARSYNEQFF,NA,TRBV14,NA,TRBJ2-1
TGTGCCAGCAGCCCCGGAGGACCCTACTATGGCTACACCTTC,CASSPGGPYYGYTF,NA,TRBV7-9,NA,TRBJ1-2
TGTGCCATCAGTAAAACCAGGGGGCAGAGGGGGAACACTGAAGCTTTCTTT,CAISKTRGQRGNTEAFF,TRBD1,TRBV10-3,NA,TRBJ1-1
TGTGCCAGCAGCTTCGGGGGGCGAGATACGCAGTATTTT,CASSFGGRDTQYF,NA,TRBV11-3,NA,TRBJ2-3
TGTGCCAGTAGTACCGACAGCCGTACCTACGAGCAGTACTTC,CASSTDSRTYEQYF,NA,TRBV19,NA,TRBJ2-7
TGTGCCTGGAGTGTACTTCTGAACACTGAAGCTTTCTTT,CAWSVLLNTEAFF,NA,TRBV30,NA,TRBJ1-1
TGTGCCAGCAGCTTGGTATGGGGAGGCGGGATGCAGTACTTC,CASSLVWGGGMQYF,NA,TRBV5-6,NA,TRBJ2-7